Listed below are T cell receptor beta chains from one sample, sequenced in a study of blood T cell repertoires in COVID-19. The table came from immunoSEQ multiplex PCR; TCRdb's copy has only in-frame clones and leaves some out. The table lists under 300,000 clones, 75% to 90% of them singletons. The specimen was peripheral blood. These receptors were collected from a man in his forties or fifties with acute or convalescent COVID-19. The CDR3 runs from the conserved cysteine through the conserved F or W. D genes are given only for firm matches. Size values are once, few and many counts, or a class for expanded clones, and some rows have none.

>TRBV18|NA|TRBJ2-5|TRBD1
CASSRTGGYETQYF
TGTGCCAGCTCAAGGACAGGGGGCTATGAGACCCAGTACTTC
>TRBV5-3|NA|TRBJ2-1|NA
CARSFSKLEQFF
TGTGCCAGAAGCTTTAGTAAGCTTGAGCAGTTCTTC
>TRBV2|NA|TRBJ1-5|NA
CASSVRGANQPQHF
TGTGCCAGCAGTGTTCGGGGAGCAAATCAGCCCCAGCATTTT
>TRBV7-3|NA|TRBJ2-7|TRBD2
CASSLTSGAYEQYF
TGTGCCAGCAGCTTGACTAGCGGGGCCTACGAGCAGTACTTC
>TRBV7-2|NA|TRBJ2-2|NA
CASSLVAGFTGELFF
TGTGCCAGCAGCTTAGTGGCAGGCTTCACCGGGGAGCTGTTTTTT
>TRBV2|NA|TRBJ2-2|TRBD2
CASAGSGGVTGELFF
TGTGCCAGCGCGGGGAGCGGGGGGGTAACAGGGGAGCTGTTTTTT
>TRBV15|once|TRBJ1-1|NA
CATSRASPEAFF
TGTGCCACCAGCAGAGCTTCCCCGGAAGCTTTCTTT
>TRBV14|NA|TRBJ2-7|NA
CASSQEDSSTYEQYF
TGTGCCAGCAGCCAAGAGGACAGTTCCACCTACGAGCAGTACTTC
>TRBV3-1/TRBV3-2|NA|TRBJ2-7|TRBD1
CASSQGGTGLGEQYF
TGTGCCAGCAGCCAAGGAGGGACAGGGCTTGGCGAGCAGTACTTC
>TRBV6-5|NA|TRBJ2-5|NA
CASIHEGTQYF
TGTGCCAGCATCCACGAGGGGACCCAGTACTTC
>TRBV20-1|NA|TRBJ2-5|NA
CSASGGRGETQYF
TGCAGTGCTAGTGGCGGAAGAGGAGAGACCCAGTACTTC
>TRBV7-2|NA|TRBJ2-1|TRBD2
CASSPSGLAGGNEQFF
TGTGCCAGCAGTCCCAGTGGACTAGCGGGGGGGAATGAGCAGTTCTTC
>TRBV19|once|TRBJ1-2|TRBD1
CASSTVSGTGYRYTF
TGTGCCAGTAGTACCGTCTCTGGGACAGGGTATCGCTACACCTTC
>TRBV11-2|NA|TRBJ2-5|NA
CASSFATKETQYF
TGTGCCAGCAGCTTTGCTACCAAAGAGACCCAGTACTTC
>TRBV5-1|NA|TRBJ1-2|NA
CASSLTNYGYTF
TGCGCCAGCAGCCTAACTAACTATGGCTACACCTTC
>TRBV2|NA|TRBJ1-5|NA
CASSRGWPQHF
TGTGCCAGCAGCAGGGGATGGCCCCAGCATTTT
>TRBV5-4|NA|TRBJ1-1|NA
CASSLAAGRGNTEAFF
TGTGCCAGCAGCTTGGCTGCTGGCAGGGGGAACACTGAAGCTTTCTTT
>TRBV6-1|NA|TRBJ1-2|NA
CASSDPVRGYTF
TGTGCCAGCAGTGACCCCGTCAGGGGCTACACCTTC
>TRBV24-1|NA|TRBJ2-7|TRBD1
CATSDETGNRQYF
TGTGCCACCAGTGATGAGACAGGGAACCGGCAGTACTTC
>TRBV4-1|many|TRBJ2-7|TRBD2
CASSHPGEAGKSYEQYF
TGCGCCAGCAGCCACCCCGGGGAAGCGGGGAAATCCTACGAGCAGTACTTC
>TRBV7-9|few|TRBJ1-3|NA
CASSLSTSSDTIYF
TGTGCCAGCAGCCTTAGTACCTCTTCGGACACCATATATTTT
>TRBV7-8|NA|TRBJ1-5|NA
CASSLASLETRKNQPQHF
TGTGCCAGCAGCTTAGCGAGTTTAGAGACAAGAAAAAATCAGCCCCAGCATTTT
>TRBV4-1|few|TRBJ2-7|TRBD2
CASSLGGGYEQYF
TGCGCCAGCAGCCTTGGGGGGGGGTACGAGCAGTACTTC
>TRBV10-3|once|TRBJ2-1|TRBD1
CAISADRGTYNEQFF
TGTGCCATCAGTGCGGACAGGGGCACCTACAATGAGCAGTTCTTC
>TRBV6-5|NA|TRBJ1-2|NA
CASSPRGGLRGYTF
TGTGCCAGCAGCCCGAGAGGGGGTCTGCGAGGCTACACCTTC
>TRBV19|NA|TRBJ2-7|NA
CASTPESSYEQYF
TGTGCCAGTACCCCGGAGAGCTCCTACGAGCAGTACTTC
>TRBV9|NA|TRBJ1-5|TRBD1
CASSALDRGTNQPQHF
TGTGCCAGCAGCGCCCTCGACAGGGGAACGAACCAGCCCCAGCATTTT
>TRBV18|NA|TRBJ1-2|NA
CASSPGGGGYTF
TGTGCCAGCTCACCAGGGGGCGGTGGCTACACCTTC
>TRBV5-1|NA|TRBJ2-7|NA
CASSHQLSPGFPTDEQYF
TGCGCCAGCAGCCACCAACTATCCCCGGGATTCCCGACGGACGAGCAGTACTTC
>TRBV14|once|TRBJ1-2|NA
CASSQDPGQSPYGYTF
TGTGCCAGCAGCCAAGATCCCGGACAGAGCCCTTATGGCTACACCTTC
>TRBV10-1|NA|TRBJ2-5|NA
CASSIAPGDQETQYF
TGCGCCAGCAGTATAGCGCCGGGAGACCAAGAGACCCAGTACTTC
>TRBV4-1|NA|TRBJ1-6|NA
CASSQDQGSPLHF
TGCGCCAGCAGCCAAGATCAGGGTTCACCCCTCCACTTT
>TRBV20-1|NA|TRBJ1-5|NA
CSASISGSVSNQPQHF
TGCAGTGCTAGTATCTCAGGGTCAGTCAGCAATCAGCCCCAGCATTTT
>TRBV6-4|NA|TRBJ2-7|TRBD1
CASSEPRGWYEQYF
TGTGCCAGCAGTGAGCCCAGGGGGTGGTACGAGCAGTACTTC
>TRBV2|NA|TRBJ2-5|NA
CASRLSIQETQYF
TGTGCCAGCCGACTTTCAATCCAAGAGACCCAGTACTTC
>TRBV30|NA|TRBJ2-7|NA
CAWSEGLQQYF
TGTGCCTGGAGCGAGGGACTCCAGCAGTACTTC
>TRBV19|NA|TRBJ1-6|TRBD1
CASSLGTVSPLHF
TGTGCCAGTAGTTTAGGGACAGTTTCACCCCTCCACTTT
>TRBV3-1/TRBV3-2|NA|TRBJ1-6|NA
CASSTGFNNNSPLHF
TGTGCCAGCAGCACGGGATTCAACAATAATTCACCCCTCCACTTT
>TRBV5-4|NA|TRBJ2-7|NA
CASSPPGTYEQYF
TGTGCCAGCAGCCCCCCAGGGACCTACGAGCAGTACTTC
>TRBV6-5|NA|TRBJ1-2|TRBD1
CATETGGEYGYTF
TGTGCCACGGAGACAGGGGGCGAGTATGGCTACACCTTC
>TRBV7-2|NA|TRBJ1-1|TRBD1
CASSHRSDRAGFF
TGTGCCAGCAGCCATAGATCGGACAGGGCGGGTTTCTTT
>TRBV2|NA|TRBJ1-2|NA
CASSGGGRSNYGYTF
TGTGCCAGCAGTGGTGGAGGACGATCGAACTATGGCTACACCTTC
>TRBV6-6|once|TRBJ2-4|NA
CASSQAEGGGVKNIQYF
TGTGCCAGCAGTCAGGCGGAGGGAGGGGGAGTCAAAAACATTCAGTACTTC
>TRBV6-5|NA|TRBJ1-2|NA
CASSYVRGNGYTF
TGTGCCAGCAGTTATGTTAGGGGGAATGGCTACACCTTC
>TRBV20-1|NA|TRBJ1-1|NA
CSASSSGPVNTEAFF
TGCAGTGCTAGTAGTTCGGGTCCCGTGAACACTGAAGCTTTCTTT